The 30 T cell receptor beta chains below come from one sample, sequenced in a study of T cell responses to AZD1222 COVID-19 vaccine. The method was immunoSEQ multiplex PCR; TCRdb's version includes in-frame clones alone and lacks a portion of them. The sample yields about 94,000 clones, roughly 85% seen once. The specimen comprised peripheral blood, sampled 28 days after the second AZD1222 dose. The receptors come from an adult who received the AZD1222 COVID-19 vaccine.

The rearrangement joins TRBV10-3 to TRBJ2-2; 8 bases match TRBD1. The CDR3 is 14 residues long. Germline CDR1 and CDR2: ENHRY and SYGVKD. V trimming: 8 bases; J trimming: 3 bases; junction bases outside the gene matches: 5. CDR3 residues: CAILDRDDTGELFF. The DNA of the CDR3 is TGTGCCATCCTGGACAGGGACGACACCGGGGAGCTGTTTTTT.

The genes are TRBV10-3 and TRBJ2-2; D unresolved. V lost 2 bases, J lost 1 base, and 11 bases lay in between. The germline gives CDR1 ENHRY, CDR2 SYGVKD. This CDR3 is built from 16 residues. The CDR3 nucleotides are TGTGCCATCAGTGAGGAAAACAGAGTGAACACCGGGGAGCTGTTTTTT. This codes for CAISEENRVNTGELFF.

The chain links TRBV28 to TRBJ2-2; TRBD2 matches at 11 bases. The J segment lost 5 bases and the V segment lost 6 bases, leaving 11 bases of the junction unmatched. Germline V gene sequence: CDR1 MDHEN, CDR2 SYDVKM. The CDR3 length is 17 residues. CDR3 DNA sequence: TGTGCCAGCAGCCTACTAGCGGGAGCTAGTCAGACCGGGGAGCTGTTTTTT. Translated: CASSLLAGASQTGELFF.

Concerning this clone itself: At one boundary the junction diverges from the germline segment, which might be a read error. The chain has TRBV28 and TRBJ1-1, with a possible D match to TRBD1 (5 bases). The CDR3 consists of 13 residues. Looked up from germline, CDR1 is MDHEN and CDR2 is SYDVKM. Written as DNA, the CDR3 is TGTGCCAGCAGTTTTCCTGCGGCAGTGGGGGTTCTTTTC. This sequence encodes CASSFPAAVGVLF. The variable domain in full, with the rest retrieved from reference TRBV28 and TRBJ1-1, is DVKVTQSSRYLVKRTGEKVFLECVQDMDHENMFWYRQDPGLGLRLIYFSYDVKMKEKGDIPEGYSVSREKKERFSLILESASTNQTSMYLCASSFPAAVGVLFGQGTRLTVV.

V gene TRBV5-1 combines with J gene TRBJ2-3; possibly TRBD1 for D (6 bases). The V gene lost 3 bases and the J gene lost 4 bases, with 9 bases spanning the gap. CDR1 and CDR2 (germline): SGHRS, YFSETQ. The CDR3 runs 13 residues. CDR3 nucleotides: TGCGCCAGCAGCTCACAGGGTCCAGATACGCAGTATTTT. Its protein product is CASSSQGPDTQYF.

The chain employs TRBV3-1 (or the pseudogene TRBV3-2) and TRBJ2-1; 9 bases map to TRBD1. The V segment lost 3 bases and the J segment 3 bases; nucleotides outside the gene matches: 6. The CDR3 runs to 16 residues. Germline loops: CDR1 LGHDT, CDR2 YNNKEL (reference sequence). The CDR3 DNA sequence: TGTGCCAGCAGCCATACACAGGGGGCCGACTACAATGAGCAGTTCTTC. It is translated as CASSHTQGADYNEQFF.

The chain combines TRBV7-3 with TRBJ2-1; TRBD2 agrees at 11 bases. The germline V gene has CDR1 SGHTA and CDR2 FQGTGA. The CDR3 is made up of 18 amino acids. V shed 2 bases, J shed 7 bases, and the junction held 13 bases outside the gene matches. CDR3 coding DNA: TGTGCCAGCAGCTTATTAGCGGGGGGGTCTTTGTGGAGTAATGAGCAGTTCTTC. Encoded protein: CASSLLAGGSLWSNEQFF.

The chain carries TRBV30 and TRBJ1-1; 7 nucleotides line up with TRBD1. This CDR3 has 13 amino acids. V was pared by 3 bases and J by 11 bases, with 12 bases of the junction left unmatched. Germline loops: CDR1 GTSNPN, CDR2 SVGIG (reference sequence). CDR3 bases: TGTGCCTGGAGCCCCTTACAGGGGCTGAGGGCTTTCTTT. Amino acid sequence: CAWSPLQGLRAFF.

The V call is TRBV5-6, the J call TRBJ2-1, with 7 bases that match TRBD1. Unmatched junction bases numbered 1, after V lost 0 bases and J lost 4 bases. The germline V gene encodes CDR1 SGHDT and CDR2 YYEEEE. The CDR3 loop spans 14 amino acids. The DNA for the CDR3 is TGTGCCAGCAGCTTGGACAGGGGATACAATGAGCAGTTCTTC. Amino acid sequence: CASSLDRGYNEQFF. The full variable domain, its missing parts supplied by reference TRBV5-6 and TRBJ2-1, is DAGVTQSPTHLIKTRGQQVTLRCSPKSGHDTVSWYQQALGQGPQFIFQYYEEEERQRGNFPDRFSGHQFPNYSSELNVNALLLGDSALYLCASSLDRGYNEQFFGPGTRLTVL.

V usage is TRBV28 and J usage is TRBJ1-1; 7 positions match TRBD1. V lost 7 bases to trimming and J lost 5 bases; unmatched junction nucleotides: 7. The CDR3 length is 13 residues. Germline assignment: CDR1 MDHEN and CDR2 SYDVKM. The CDR3 sequence is CASTSPQGTEAFF. The CDR3 DNA follows: TGTGCCAGCACCTCACCACAGGGGACTGAAGCTTTCTTT.

V gene TRBV3-1 (or the pseudogene TRBV3-2) combines with J gene TRBJ1-6, with 9 bases aligning to TRBD1. The ends lost 6 bases at V and 10 bases at J; junction bases unmatched: 7. The germline V gene has CDR1 LGHDT and CDR2 YNNKEL (reference sequence). The CDR3 loop spans 14 amino acids. CDR3 in DNA: TGTGCCAGCAGGTCGACAGGGGGAGAGTCACCCCTCCACTTT. Protein: CASRSTGGESPLHF.

The V gene is TRBV6-5, the J gene TRBJ1-1, with TRBD1 matching over 7 bases. This CDR3 spans 15 amino acids. With 6 bases clipped from V and 1 base from J, the junction kept 8 bases outside the gene matches. Germline V gene sequence: CDR1 MNHEY, CDR2 SVGAGI. CDR3 sequence reads: CASRPTGYGNTEAFF. CDR3 sequence (DNA): TGTGCCAGCAGACCGACAGGGTACGGGAACACTGAAGCTTTCTTT.

Only one count was recorded for this clone. The chain couples TRBV5-1 to TRBJ1-4; weak D call: TRBD1 (6 bases). Trimming pared 2 bases from V and 8 bases from J, leaving 16 bases between. Germline-derived CDR1 and CDR2 are SGHRS and YFSETQ. The CDR3 is made up of 15 amino acids. CDR3 amino acids: CASSFGGSLGEKLFF. In DNA, the CDR3 is TGCGCCAGCAGCTTCGGGGGCAGCTTGGGGGAAAAACTGTTTTTT.

Regarding this clone: Different DNA sequences within this sample yield the same CDR3. V usage is TRBV7-3 and J usage is TRBJ2-6; TRBD2 aligns across 7 bases. This CDR3 comprises 16 residues. Looked up from germline, CDR1 is SGHTA and CDR2 is FQGTGA. V dropped 4 bases and J dropped 4; count of bases not matched to a gene: 7. Here the CDR3 reads CASSSRAGVGANVLTF. CDR3 coding DNA: TGTGCCAGCAGCTCGAGGGCGGGGGTGGGGGCCAACGTCCTGACTTTC.

This chain connects TRBV12-3 or TRBV12-4 to TRBJ2-4, with D unresolved. CDR3 length equals 13 residues. Trimming stripped 6 bases from V and 3 bases from J, with 9 bases between. CDR3: CASSVRSKNIQYF. Here the CDR3 DNA reads TGTGCCAGCAGCGTTCGAAGCAAAAACATTCAGTACTTC.

The rearrangement uses TRBV5-1 and TRBJ2-7; TRBD1 is a possible D gene (5 bases). Germline V gives CDR1 SGHRS, CDR2 YFSETQ. Trimming took off 2 bases at V and 2 bases at J, with 8 bases between the two ends. The CDR3 is 13 amino acids. The CDR3 loop reads CASSFQGPYEQYF. The CDR3 coding sequence is TGCGCCAGCAGCTTCCAGGGTCCCTACGAGCAGTACTTC.

This clone occurred a few times. V is TRBV2 and J is TRBJ1-6; maybe TRBD1 (5 bases). This CDR3 has 16 residues. CDR1 SNHLY and CDR2 FYNNEI come from the germline V gene. The germline V and J ends were trimmed by 5 bases and 5 bases, with 16 bases remaining between them. The CDR3 is CASSRSQGRNNSPLHF. The DNA for the CDR3 is TGTGCCAGCAGTCGGAGCCAGGGCCGGAATAATTCACCCCTCCACTTT.

The chain couples TRBV20-1 to TRBJ2-3, with a tentative D call TRBD2 (7 bases). Germline V gives CDR1 DFQATT, CDR2 SNEGSKA (reference sequence). Trimming took 3 bases from V and 2 from J, leaving 15 bases between them. This CDR3 has 15 amino acids. CDR3 sequence reads: CSASLGGAPTDTQYF. Here the CDR3 DNA reads TGCAGTGCTAGTTTGGGGGGGGCCCCCACAGATACGCAGTATTTT.

The chain employs TRBV9 and TRBJ2-6; D not resolved. The CDR3 loop spans 14 amino acids. CDR1 and CDR2 from the germline V gene are SGDLS and YYNGEE. Between the trimmed V and J ends, which lost 3 bases and 2 bases, there was a span of 6 bases. The CDR3 spells CASSAFPGANVLTF. The CDR3 DNA reads as TGTGCCAGCAGCGCGTTTCCTGGGGCCAACGTCCTGACTTTC.

V and J are TRBV9 and TRBJ2-3, with 7 bases aligning to TRBD2. CDR1 and CDR2 from the germline V gene are SGDLS and YYNGEE. Unmatched junction bases numbered 5, after V lost 0 bases and J lost 4 bases. The CDR3 consists of 15 residues. The CDR3 DNA is TGTGCCAGCAGCGTAGGAACTAGCGAGGCAGATACGCAGTATTTT. As protein: CASSVGTSEADTQYF.

The CDR3 sequence is CAWSTYRPPNTGELFF. The CDR3 DNA reads TGTGCCTGGAGTACCTACAGGCCCCCGAACACCGGGGAGCTGTTTTTT. V and J are TRBV30 and TRBJ2-2; perhaps TRBD1 as D (5 bases). This CDR3 is 16 amino acids long. Trimming stripped 2 bases from V and 0 bases from J, with 13 bases between. Germline V gene sequence: CDR1 GTSNPN, CDR2 SVGIG (reference sequence).

The chain uses TRBV3-1 (or the pseudogene TRBV3-2) and TRBJ2-7, with D perhaps TRBD1 (5 bases). Trimming left V 1 base short and J 3 bases short, with 13 bases between. This CDR3 region has 15 residues. The germline gives CDR1 LGHDT, CDR2 YNNKEL (reference sequence). In nucleotides, the CDR3 is TGTGCCAGCAGCCAAGCGCCAGGGCCCCACTACGAGCAGTACTTC. It translates to CASSQAPGPHYEQYF.

J is TRBJ2-1 and V is TRBV7-8; TRBD2 might be the D (6 bases). The CDR3 consists of 15 residues. With 5 bases removed from V and 2 bases from J, the gap between germline ends came to 13 bases. The germline gives CDR1 SGHVS, CDR2 FQNEAQ. The CDR3 DNA reads TGTGCCAGCAGCCGAGGGAGGTCGGCCTACAATGAGCAGTTCTTC. Protein sequence: CASSRGRSAYNEQFF.

This clone showed up just once. V gene TRBV9 combines with J gene TRBJ2-1; possibly TRBD2 for D (6 bases). CDR3 length: 15 amino acids. Between the trimmed V and J ends, which lost 4 bases and 7 bases, there was a span of 18 bases. From germline, CDR1 is SGDLS and CDR2 YYNGEE. The CDR3 sequence is CASSLTSSAANEQFF. Here the CDR3 DNA reads TGTGCCAGCAGCCTTACGTCTAGCGCGGCGAATGAGCAGTTCTTC. Full variable domain (rest looked up from reference TRBV9 and TRBJ2-1): DSGVTQTPKHLITATGQRVTLRCSPRSGDLSVYWYQQSLDQGLQFLIQYYNGEERAKGNILERFSAQQFPDLHSELNLSSLELGDSALYFCASSLTSSAANEQFFGPGTRLTVL.

V is TRBV7-8 and J is TRBJ2-1; tentatively, D is TRBD1 or TRBD2 (6 bases each). The CDR3 sequence is 16 residues long. Trimming took off 0 bases at V and 5 bases at J, with 14 bases between the two ends. In germline, CDR1 is SGHVS, CDR2 FQNEAQ. The CDR3 nucleotides read TGTGCCAGCAGCTTAGCCGGGGGCGGAGCCCACAATGAGCAGTTCTTC. Its translation: CASSLAGGGAHNEQFF.

In DNA, the CDR3 is TGTGCCAGCATCGGGACAGGCGACCCGGGGCAAGAGACCCAGTACTTC. Its translation is CASIGTGDPGQETQYF. The chain is built from TRBV28 and TRBJ2-5, with 8 bases identical to TRBD1. V lost 7 bases to trimming and J lost 2 bases; unmatched junction nucleotides: 12. CDR3 length: 16 residues. The germline gives CDR1 MDHEN, CDR2 SYDVKM.

The gene calls are TRBV18 and TRBJ2-5, with 9 bases aligning to TRBD2. Trimming cost V 6 bases and J 2 bases; bases outside gene matches: 7. The CDR3 has 15 residues. Germline V gene data show CDR1 as KGHSH and CDR2 as LQKENI. Here the CDR3 reads CASSPERGAQETQYF. CDR3 nucleotides: TGTGCCAGCTCTCCCGAGCGGGGGGCTCAAGAGACCCAGTACTTC.

This clone appeared once. V usage is TRBV2 and J usage is TRBJ2-7, with D unclear. CDR1 is SNHLY and CDR2 is FYNNEI in the germline V gene. The germline V and J ends were trimmed by 7 bases and 1 base, with 11 bases remaining between them. The CDR3 runs 13 residues. CDR3 residues: CASTMDGSYEQYF. In DNA, the CDR3 is TGTGCCAGCACTATGGACGGGTCCTACGAGCAGTACTTC.

This clone was found a few times. The chain links TRBV27 to TRBJ2-6; 7 nucleotides match TRBD1. CDR1 is MNHEY, CDR2 SMNVEV, per germline (reference sequence). With 1 base clipped from V and 0 bases from J, the junction kept 15 bases outside the gene matches. The CDR3 is 21 residues long. The CDR3 protein is CASSLLDPGTVLFSGANVLTF. DNA for the CDR3: TGTGCCAGCAGTTTATTGGATCCTGGGACAGTATTATTCTCTGGGGCCAACGTCCTGACTTTC.

The chain is built from TRBV13 and TRBJ1-2; TRBD1 aligns across 7 bases. The CDR3 runs to 15 residues. Trimming at V came to 4 bases and at J to 4 bases, leaving 9 bases not matched to a gene. Germline V gene data show CDR1 as PRHDT and CDR2 as FYEKMQ (reference sequence). CDR3 region: CASSYAGTEAYGYTF. The CDR3 region has the DNA TGTGCCAGCAGCTACGCCGGGACAGAGGCCTATGGCTACACCTTC.